This entry lists 20 T cell receptor beta chains sequenced from one sample in a study of beta chain features in type 1 diabetes. Of the isolated RNA, all was reverse transcribed, and so the sequenced material was expressed TCRB transcripts. Using immunoSEQ multiplex PCR, the repertoire was profiled, and TCRdb retains in-frame clones only, with some absent. The table records 120,000 to 150,000 clones, more than 9% of them present only once. Material: naive CD4+ T cells from blood. All receptors come from a man aged 18 to 29 in good health.

This clone was picked up many times. This chain links TRBV30 with TRBJ2-3; TRBD2 agrees at 9 bases. CDR3 length: 15 amino acids. Germline V lookup: CDR1 GTSNPN, CDR2 SVGIG (reference sequence). Trimming took 1 base from V and 4 from J; bases not matched to a gene: 6. Here the CDR3 DNA reads TGTGCCTGGAGTGAAGGCGGGGGGGCCGCAGATACGCAGTATTTT. Protein product: CAWSEGGGAADTQYF. Full variable domain (remainder filled in from reference TRBV30 and TRBJ2-3): SQTIHQWPATLVQPVGSPLSLECTVEGTSNPNLYWYRQAAGRGLQLLFYSVGIGQISSEVPQNLSASRPQDRQFILSSKKLLLSDSGFYLCAWSEGGGAADTQYFGPGTRLTVL.

V is TRBV11-2 and J is TRBJ2-7; TRBD2 matches 10 bases. The CDR3 is 15 amino acids. Trimming at V came to 1 base and at J to 4 bases, leaving 4 bases not matched to a gene. Germline lookup yields CDR1 SGHAT and CDR2 FQNNGV. CDR3: CASSLGSSGGYEQYF. The CDR3 coding sequence is TGTGCCAGCAGCTTAGGCTCTAGCGGGGGATACGAGCAGTACTTC.

The chain's CDR3 is CASSARWGGANTEAFF. In DNA, the CDR3 is TGTGCCAGCAGTGCACGGTGGGGGGGGGCGAACACTGAAGCTTTCTTT. The chain employs TRBV25-1 and TRBJ1-1; maybe TRBD1 (6 bases). Germline V gives CDR1 MGHDK, CDR2 SYGVNS. V lost 4 bases to trimming and J lost 1 base, with 16 bases between them. This CDR3 has 16 residues.

The chain recombines TRBV9 with TRBJ2-5; no definite D call. The CDR3 runs 13 residues. Germline-derived CDR1 and CDR2 are SGDLS and YYNGEE. With 1 base removed from V and 5 bases from J, the gap between germline ends came to 9 bases. CDR3 bases: TGTGCCAGCAGCGTAAGCCTTGCGGAGACCCAGTACTTC. Its protein is CASSVSLAETQYF.

This clone has only a few counts. The CDR3 sequence is CASSPPSPAETQYF. Here the CDR3 DNA reads TGTGCCAGCTCACCACCATCGCCCGCGGAGACCCAGTACTTC. V and J are TRBV18 and TRBJ2-5; D unclear. V lost 0 bases to trimming and J lost 5 bases, with 10 bases between them. CDR1 KGHSH and CDR2 LQKENI come from the germline V gene. CDR3 length equals 14 residues.

In this sample, this clone turned up a few times. V gene TRBV6-1 combines with J gene TRBJ2-7; tentatively, D is TRBD1 (5 bases). V was cut by 6 bases and J by 5 bases, with 14 bases left in between. The germline CDR1 and CDR2 sequences are MNHNS and SASEGT. This CDR3 has 13 amino acids. The CDR3 is CASRLRGWNEQYF. The CDR3 DNA reads TGTGCCAGCAGGTTAAGGGGCTGGAACGAGCAGTACTTC.

This chain uses TRBV4-2 with TRBJ2-7, with 9 bases that match TRBD2. Germline V CDR1 and CDR2: LGHNA, YNFKEQ. Losses at the gene ends were 3 bases for V and 7 bases for J; bases not matched to a gene: 7. CDR3 length equals 14 residues. CDR3 DNA: TGTGCCAGCAGCCACAGCGGGGGGTCTAAAGAGCAGTACTTC. Encoded protein: CASSHSGGSKEQYF.

The chain couples TRBV7-2 to TRBJ1-2; D uncertain. Trimming cost V 5 bases and J 7 bases, with 8 bases left between them. From germline, CDR1 is SGHTA and CDR2 FQGNSA. CDR3 length: 11 amino acids. The CDR3 DNA reads TGTGCCAGCAGCCTCCAGTCTGGCTACACCTTC. Translation gives CASSLQSGYTF.

The chain combines TRBV7-9 with TRBJ1-4; a possible D gene is TRBD1 (5 bases). With 4 bases removed from V and 2 bases from J, the gap between germline ends came to 14 bases. This CDR3 comprises 16 residues. CDR1 SEHNR and CDR2 FQNEAQ come from the germline V gene (reference sequence). This CDR3 reads CASSSHLAGTNEKLFF. The CDR3 DNA reads TGTGCCAGCAGCTCCCACCTGGCAGGGACTAATGAAAAACTGTTTTTT.

This clone has a handful of counts. The V call is TRBV7-2, the J call TRBJ2-5; D is possibly TRBD2 (5 bases). Germline values: CDR1 SGHTA, CDR2 FQGNSA. This CDR3 is 13 amino acids long. The V and J ends lost 4 bases and 5 bases respectively, with 11 bases between them. The CDR3 sequence is CASSWTGFETQYF. The CDR3 DNA reads TGTGCCAGCAGCTGGACGGGGTTCGAGACCCAGTACTTC.

This clone was detected a few times. The V gene is TRBV30, the J gene TRBJ1-5; a weak D match, TRBD1 (6 bases). Looked up from germline, CDR1 is GTSNPN and CDR2 is SVGIG (reference sequence). V was shortened by 3 bases and J by 6 bases, with 12 bases between the two germline ends. The CDR3 sequence is 13 residues long. The CDR3 coding sequence is TGTGCCTGGAGAGCAGGGGAGGGTCAGCCCCAGCATTTT. As protein: CAWRAGEGQPQHF.

This clone has more than one count but fewer than ten. The chain recombines TRBV11-2 with TRBJ2-3; 15 bases are shared with TRBD2. Germline V gives CDR1 SGHAT, CDR2 FQNNGV. The CDR3 contains 18 residues. The V segment lost 5 bases and the J segment 2 bases; nucleotides outside the gene matches: 8. The chain's CDR3 is CASSPGLAGGLTTDTQYF. CDR3 sequence (DNA): TGTGCCAGCAGCCCGGGACTAGCGGGGGGACTAACCACAGATACGCAGTATTTT.

This clone was seen at least ten times. The genes are TRBV7-2 and TRBJ1-4; tentatively, D is TRBD1 (6 bases). The V gene's germline CDR1 is SGHTA and CDR2 FQGNSA. V lost 5 bases and J lost 8, with 15 bases in between. This CDR3 comprises 14 residues. The CDR3, as DNA: TGTGCCAGCAGCCGAAGAACAGGGAACGAAAAACTGTTTTTT. This codes for CASSRRTGNEKLFF.

V and J are TRBV7-8 and TRBJ1-2, with 8 bases that match TRBD1. The CDR3 has 15 residues. The V segment lost 4 bases and the J segment 4 bases; nucleotides outside the gene matches: 8. CDR1 and CDR2 from the germline V gene are SGHVS and FQNEAQ. CDR3 coding DNA: TGTGCCAGCAGCTCGACCCCCACAGGGGGCTATGGCTACACCTTC. Its protein is CASSSTPTGGYGYTF.

CDR3 nucleotide sequence: TGTGCCAGCAGCTTAGTAGGGGGTATTGCCTACGAGCAGTACTTC. Its translation: CASSLVGGIAYEQYF. The gene calls are TRBV7-2 and TRBJ2-7; perhaps TRBD1 as D (6 bases). Trimming took 1 base from V and 2 from J, leaving 12 bases between them. This CDR3 comprises 15 residues. Germline V lookup: CDR1 SGHTA, CDR2 FQGNSA.

This clone showed up many times. CDR3 protein: CASSQGWTGLYEQYF. The CDR3 nucleotides are TGTGCCAGCAGCCAAGGGTGGACAGGGTTATACGAGCAGTACTTC. This chain connects TRBV4-2 to TRBJ2-7; 8 bases are a match to TRBD1. Germline CDR1 LGHNA, CDR2 YNFKEQ. CDR3 size: 15 residues. V shed 1 base and J 4 bases; nucleotides not matched to a gene: 6.

This clone turned up a few times. This chain connects TRBV4-1 to TRBJ2-3; D is unresolved. The CDR3 sequence is 15 residues long. The germline V gene has CDR1 MGHRA and CDR2 YSYEKL. The V and J ends lost 2 bases and 4 bases respectively, with 13 bases between them. The CDR3 nucleotides read TGCGCCAGCAGCCAACAAACCGAGCGCGCAGATACGCAGTATTTT. This sequence encodes CASSQQTERADTQYF.

The chain couples TRBV2 to TRBJ1-5, with D perhaps matching TRBD1 (6 bases). The CDR3 length is 14 residues. Trimming removed 5 bases from V and 2 bases from J, with 10 bases in between. CDR1 and CDR2 from the germline V gene are SNHLY and FYNNEI. In nucleotides, the CDR3 is TGTGCCAGCAGTACAGGGACACGCAATCAGCCCCAGCATTTT. Amino acids: CASSTGTRNQPQHF.

The chain joins TRBV11-2 to TRBJ2-5; TRBD1 matches at 10 bases. CDR1 and CDR2 (germline): SGHAT, FQNNGV. The CDR3 runs to 14 residues. The junction had 0 bases not matched to a gene; V was cut back by 1 base and J by 4 bases. The CDR3 loop reads CASSLGTGGETQYF. The CDR3 DNA sequence: TGTGCCAGCAGCTTAGGGACAGGGGGAGAGACCCAGTACTTC.

The chain has TRBV18 and TRBJ2-2; the match to TRBD1 covers 8 bases. This CDR3 is 16 amino acids long. CDR1 is KGHSH and CDR2 is LQKENI in the germline V gene. V was pared by 4 bases and J by 1 base, with 5 bases of the junction left unmatched. The CDR3 reads CASSLTGTGNTGELFF. CDR3 nucleotide sequence: TGTGCCAGCTCACTAACCGGGACAGGGAACACCGGGGAGCTGTTTTTT. Full variable domain (outside the CDR3, taken from reference TRBV18 and TRBJ2-2): NAGVMQNPRHLVRRRGQEARLRCSPMKGHSHVYWYRQLPEEGLKFMVYLQKENIIDESGMPKERFSAEFPKEGPSILRIQQVVRGDSAAYFCASSLTGTGNTGELFFGEGSRLTVL.